The 18 T cell receptor beta chains listed next were all sequenced from one sample in a study of OX40 agonist ivuxolimab in advanced cancers. The repertoire was sequenced with immunoSEQ multiplex PCR; TCRdb's copy has only in-frame clones and lacks some. The table has about 86,000 clones, 87% seen once. The source was CD4+ or CD8+ T cells sorted from blood, collected in a trial of the OX40 agonist ivuxolimab. The source is an adult with an advanced solid tumor such as melanoma, head and neck, liver or kidney cancer.

The chain links TRBV7-3 to TRBJ2-1; 10 bases line up with TRBD1. The V and J ends lost 4 bases and 5 bases, in that order; junction bases with no gene match: 8. Germline assignment: CDR1 SGHTA and CDR2 FQGTGA. CDR3 length: 16 amino acids. The CDR3 here is CASSSWDRGGHNEQFF. The CDR3 nucleotides are TGTGCCAGCAGCTCTTGGGACAGGGGCGGACACAATGAGCAGTTCTTC. Full variable domain (missing parts from reference TRBV7-3 and TRBJ2-1): GAGVSQTPSNKVTEKGKYVELRCDPISGHTALYWYRQSLGQGPEFLIYFQGTGAADDSGLPNDRFFAVRPEGSVSTLKIQRTERGDSAVYLCASSSWDRGGHNEQFFGPGTRLTVL.

The chain employs TRBV14 and TRBJ2-1; TRBD1 or TRBD2 may be the D gene (5 bases each). This CDR3 region has 14 residues. Germline lookup yields CDR1 SGHDN and CDR2 FVKESK. V dropped 4 bases and J dropped 10 bases, with 17 bases sitting between them. The CDR3 region is CASSRNRDVKEQFF. For the CDR3, the DNA is TGTGCCAGCAGCCGAAACCGGGACGTGAAGGAGCAGTTCTTC.

The rearrangement joins TRBV19 to TRBJ1-1, with a possible D match to TRBD1 (6 bases). This CDR3 has 14 residues. The V gene lost 8 bases and the J gene lost 0 bases, with 13 bases spanning the gap. CDR1 and CDR2 from the germline V gene are LNHDA and SQIVND (reference sequence). This CDR3 is CASGIQGLNTEAFF. The CDR3 nucleotides are TGTGCCAGTGGGATACAGGGATTGAACACTGAAGCTTTCTTT.

This CDR3 is CASSLVAGGLGGYTF. CDR3 sequence (DNA): TGTGCCAGCAGCTTAGTGGCAGGGGGCTTAGGAGGCTACACCTTC. The genes are TRBV7-8 and TRBJ1-2; 8 nucleotides agree with TRBD1. In germline, CDR1 is SGHVS, CDR2 FQNEAQ. The junction had 9 bases not matched to a gene; V was cut back by 1 base and J by 8 bases. The CDR3 is 15 amino acids.

The V gene is TRBV4-3, the J gene TRBJ1-2, with D tentatively TRBD1 (6 bases). This CDR3 comprises 13 residues. V lost 3 bases and J 9 bases, leaving 14 bases between the germline ends. CDR1 and CDR2 (germline): LGHNA, YSLEER. The CDR3 nucleotides read TGCGCCAGCAGCCAGCTGGACAGAGTAAGCTACACCTTC. Translating gives CASSQLDRVSYTF.

The chain joins TRBV7-2 to TRBJ2-5; possibly TRBD1 for D (5 bases). The CDR3 has 15 amino acids. V lost 1 base and J 1 base, leaving 10 bases between the germline ends. Germline CDR1 SGHTA, CDR2 FQGNSA. Here the CDR3 reads CASSLDRQPQETQYF. The DNA of the CDR3 is TGTGCCAGCAGCTTAGATAGACAGCCCCAAGAGACCCAGTACTTC.

CDR3 amino acids: CASSLELGQEKLFF. CDR3 nucleotide sequence: TGCGCCAGCAGCTTGGAATTAGGGCAGGAAAAACTGTTTTTT. The V and J genes are TRBV5-1 and TRBJ1-4; D is uncertain. Germline lookup yields CDR1 SGHRS and CDR2 YFSETQ. The CDR3 spans 14 residues. V lost 0 bases and J 8 bases, leaving 11 bases between the germline ends.

The V and J genes are TRBV4-1 and TRBJ1-3, with a weak D call TRBD1 (6 bases). This CDR3 comprises 19 residues. Between the trimmed V and J ends, which lost 4 bases and 2 bases, there was a span of 24 bases. Germline V gene lookup returns CDR1 MGHRA and CDR2 YSYEKL. CDR3: CASSRDRGAGQGAGNTIYF. Here the CDR3 DNA reads TGCGCCAGCAGCCGGGACCGGGGGGCCGGGCAGGGCGCTGGAAACACCATATATTTT.

The CDR3 DNA reads as TGTGCCAGTAGTAGGACTAGCGGGGGGCTTACCCTCTCCTACAATGAGCAGTTCTTC. Residues: CASSRTSGGLTLSYNEQFF. The rearrangement uses TRBV19 and TRBJ2-1; 14 nucleotides line up with TRBD2. Trimming took 4 bases from V and 0 from J; bases not matched to a gene: 8. This CDR3 spans 19 amino acids. Germline assignment: CDR1 LNHDA and CDR2 SQIVND (reference sequence).

The chain has TRBV6-4 and TRBJ2-2; D unclear. Trimming left V 4 bases short and J 4 bases short, with 10 bases between. The CDR3 runs to 14 residues. Per germline, CDR1 MRHNA and CDR2 SNTAGT. The CDR3 protein is CASSVTEFTGELFF. In DNA form, the CDR3 reads TGTGCCAGCAGTGTTACAGAATTCACCGGGGAGCTGTTTTTT.

V usage is TRBV6-1 and J usage is TRBJ1-4, with 8 positions matching TRBD1. The CDR3 sequence is 13 residues long. Germline V gene data show CDR1 as MNHNS and CDR2 as SASEGT. The trim removed 6 bases at V and 8 bases at J, leaving 5 bases unmatched. The CDR3 DNA reads as TGTGCCAGCAGAACAGGGGGAGGAGAAAAACTGTTTTTT. This encodes CASRTGGGEKLFF.

The V gene is TRBV10-1, the J gene TRBJ2-1, with 8 bases matching TRBD2. Unmatched junction bases numbered 2, after V lost 2 bases and J lost 2 bases. This CDR3 comprises 15 residues. Germline V lookup: CDR1 WNHNN, CDR2 SYGVQD (reference sequence). This CDR3 is CASSESGSTYNEQFF. Here the CDR3 DNA reads TGCGCCAGCAGTGAGAGCGGGAGCACCTACAATGAGCAGTTCTTC.

The gene calls are TRBV28 and TRBJ2-1, with 9 bases identical to TRBD1. V gave up 3 bases and J gave up 1 base; unmatched junction bases: 10. The CDR3 loop spans 18 amino acids. The germline CDR1 and CDR2 sequences are MDHEN and SYDVKM. CDR3 amino acids: CASSFPGTGSISYNEQFF. In DNA, the CDR3 is TGTGCCAGCAGTTTCCCCGGGACAGGGTCGATTTCCTACAATGAGCAGTTCTTC.

The chain recombines TRBV29-1 with TRBJ1-1; D remains unclear. The CDR3 extends over 13 amino acids. Germline V gene data show CDR1 as SQVTM and CDR2 as ANQGSEA. Between the trimmed V and J ends, which lost 4 bases and 1 base, there was a span of 10 bases. The CDR3, as DNA: TGCAGCGTTGCGGACGGATCGAACACTGAAGCTTTCTTT. It yields the protein CSVADGSNTEAFF.

V gene TRBV7-9 combines with J gene TRBJ1-6; D possibly corresponds to TRBD1 (6 bases). Germline CDR1 is SEHNR and CDR2 is FQNEAQ (reference sequence). Trimming pared 5 bases from V and 5 bases from J, leaving 13 bases between. The CDR3 loop spans 15 amino acids. The CDR3 region has the DNA TGTGCCAGCAGCCACGGGGGGGCACATAATTCACCCCTCCACTTT. This encodes CASSHGGAHNSPLHF.

The gene calls are TRBV2 and TRBJ2-3; TRBD2 agrees at 12 bases. The CDR3 has 15 amino acids. V lost 6 bases and J lost 0; bases outside the gene matches: 1. The germline CDR1 and CDR2 sequences are SNHLY and FYNNEI. The CDR3 DNA follows: TGTGCCAGCAGAGGGACTAGCGGGAGCACAGATACGCAGTATTTT. Translation gives CASRGTSGSTDTQYF. Full variable domain (outside the CDR3, taken from reference TRBV2 and TRBJ2-3): EPEVTQTPSHQVTQMGQEVILRCVPISNHLYFYWYRQILGQKVEFLVSFYNNEISEKSEIFDDQFSVERPDGSNFTLKIRSTKLEDSAMYFCASRGTSGSTDTQYFGPGTRLTVL.

V gene TRBV19 combines with J gene TRBJ1-3, with TRBD1 as a possible D gene (5 bases). This CDR3 has 15 residues. Trimming took 4 bases from V and 4 from J, leaving 14 bases between them. CDR1 is LNHDA and CDR2 is SQIVND in the germline V gene (reference sequence). The DNA of the CDR3 is TGTGCCAGTAGTAAAGTAGGGACCGGAGGAAACACCATATATTTT. It encodes CASSKVGTGGNTIYF. The full variable domain, with the rest looked up from reference TRBV19 and TRBJ1-3, is DGGITQSPKYLFRKEGQNVTLSCEQNLNHDAMYWYRQDPGQGLRLIYYSQIVNDFQKGDIAEGYSVSREKKESFPLTVTSAQKNPTAFYLCASSKVGTGGNTIYFGEGSWLTVV.

This chain links TRBV4-3 with TRBJ2-1; D is possibly TRBD2 (6 bases). Between the trimmed V and J ends, which lost 2 bases and 4 bases, there was a span of 15 bases. CDR1 is LGHNA and CDR2 is YSLEER in the germline V gene. The CDR3 totals 16 residues. CDR3 sequence: CASSQQRLAPYNEQFF. The CDR3 nucleotides read TGCGCCAGCAGCCAACAACGGCTAGCGCCATACAATGAGCAGTTCTTC.